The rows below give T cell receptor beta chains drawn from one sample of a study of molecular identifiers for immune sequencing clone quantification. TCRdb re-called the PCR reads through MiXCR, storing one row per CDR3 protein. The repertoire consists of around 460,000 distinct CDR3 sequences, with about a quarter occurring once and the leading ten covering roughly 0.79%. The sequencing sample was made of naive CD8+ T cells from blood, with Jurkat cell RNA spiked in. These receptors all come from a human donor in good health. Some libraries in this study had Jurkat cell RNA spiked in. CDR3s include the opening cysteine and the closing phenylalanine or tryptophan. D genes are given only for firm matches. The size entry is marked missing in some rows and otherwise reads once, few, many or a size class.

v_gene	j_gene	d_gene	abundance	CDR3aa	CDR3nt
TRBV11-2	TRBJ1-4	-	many	CASSLVTSTNEKLFF	TGTGCCAGCAGCTTGGTCACCTCAACTAATGAAAAACTGTTTTTT
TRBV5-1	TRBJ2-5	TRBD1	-	CASSLGDRGYRPEETHYF	TGCGCCAGCAGCTTGGGGGACAGGGGATACCGGCCAGAAGAGACCCATTACTTC
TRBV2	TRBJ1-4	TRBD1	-	CAGGESGTAGGTNERLFF	TGTGCCGGCGGTGAGTCGGGGACAGCTGGGGGAACTAATGAAAGACTGTTTTTT
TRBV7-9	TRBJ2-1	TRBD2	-	CVSSLAGDRNNEQFF	TGTGTCAGCAGCTTAGCGGGGGACAGAAACAATGAGCAGTTCTTC
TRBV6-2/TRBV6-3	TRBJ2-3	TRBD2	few	CASRPIRGEMTDTQYF	TGTGCCAGCAGACCAATCCGGGGGGAGATGACAGATACGCAGTATTTT
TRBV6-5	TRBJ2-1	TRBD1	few	CASRHGTAYYNEQFF	TGTGCCAGCAGACACGGGACAGCCTACTACAATGAGCAGTTCTTC
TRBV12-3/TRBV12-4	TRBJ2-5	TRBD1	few	CASSLERGQQETQYF	TGTGCCAGCAGTTTAGAGAGGGGGCAGCAAGAGACCCAGTACTTC
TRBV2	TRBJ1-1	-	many	CASSVDTGTEAFF	TGTGCCAGCAGTGTCGACACAGGGACTGAAGCTTTCTTT
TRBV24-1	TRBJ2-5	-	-	CATSDRGVKTQYF	TGTGCCACCAGTGACAGGGGAGTTAAGACCCAGTACTTC
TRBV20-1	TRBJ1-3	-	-	CSARGGRGSGNTIYF	TGCAGTGCTAGAGGTGGAAGGGGGTCCGGAAACACCATATATTTT
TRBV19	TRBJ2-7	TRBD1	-	CASESRGQGLYEQYF	TGTGCCAGTGAATCACGCGGACAGGGACTCTACGAGCAGTACTTC
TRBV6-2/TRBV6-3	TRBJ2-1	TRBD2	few	CASSPLGTSGIEQFF	TGTGCCAGCAGTCCATTGGGGACTAGCGGGATTGAGCAGTTCTTC
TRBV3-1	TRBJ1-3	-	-	CASSLDRYSGNTIYF	TGTGCCAGCAGCCTCGACAGGTACTCTGGAAACACCATATATTTT
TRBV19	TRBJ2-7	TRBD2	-	CASSTPDGAGDEQYF	TGTGCCAGTAGTACTCCGGACGGGGCGGGGGACGAGCAGTACTTC
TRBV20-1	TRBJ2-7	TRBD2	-	CSARATSGGYEQYF	TGCAGTGCTAGAGCTACTAGCGGGGGATACGAGCAGTACTTC
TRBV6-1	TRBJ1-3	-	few	CASSELLTSGNTIYF	TGTGCCAGCAGTGAACTGCTGACCTCTGGAAACACCATATATTTT
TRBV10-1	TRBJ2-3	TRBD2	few	CASKAGGPFTQYF	TGCGCCAGCAAAGCGGGGGGGCCTTTTACGCAGTATTTT
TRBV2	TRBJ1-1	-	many	CASSEVLVQGETEAFF	TGTGCCAGCAGTGAAGTGTTGGTACAGGGTGAGACTGAAGCTTTCTTT
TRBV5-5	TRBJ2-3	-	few	CASSFWGGDTDTQYF	TGTGCCAGCAGCTTTTGGGGGGGCGACACAGATACGCAGTATTTT
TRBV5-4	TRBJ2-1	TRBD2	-	CATMAGGTNEQFF	TGTGCCACCATGGCGGGGGGAACTAATGAGCAGTTCTTC
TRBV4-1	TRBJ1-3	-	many	CASSQVSGEISGNTIYF	TGCGCCAGCAGCCAAGTATCAGGGGAGATCTCTGGAAACACCATATATTTT
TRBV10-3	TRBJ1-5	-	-	CAISEAAGYQPQHF	TGTGCCATCAGTGAGGCCGCAGGGTATCAGCCCCAGCATTTT
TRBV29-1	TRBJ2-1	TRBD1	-	CSVGQGVLQFF	TGCAGCGTGGGACAGGGGGTATTGCAGTTCTTC
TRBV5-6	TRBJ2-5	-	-	CASSYPRETQYF	TGTGCCAGCAGCTACCCGCGGGAGACCCAGTACTTC
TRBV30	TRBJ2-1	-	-	CAWSVHGGEQFF	TGTGCCTGGAGTGTACATGGAGGCGAGCAGTTCTTC
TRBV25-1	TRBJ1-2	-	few	CASSADGYTF	TGTGCCAGCAGTGCCGACGGCTACACCTTC